The clone carrying this T cell receptor beta chain came up once. The CDR3 runs to 14 residues. Trimming shortened V by 0 bases and J by 7 bases, and 13 bases separated the two germline ends. Germline V CDR1 and CDR2: LNHNV, YYDKDF (reference sequence). The record originates from a study of cytomegalovirus exposure and HLA in healthy donors. The study ran its PCR with 60 Vbeta and 13 Jbeta primers. Assay used: immunoSEQ multiplex PCR; TCRdb lists only in-frame clones, some missing. The table records under 150,000 clones, over 80% of them present only once. Sample: PBMCs. V usage is TRBV15 and J usage is TRBJ2-7, with D possibly TRBD2 on 5 matching bases. This TCR was sampled from a boy aged 5-17 years in good health and CMV-seronegative. CDR3 protein: CATSREGPGREQYF. CDR3 DNA sequence: TGTGCCACCAGCAGAGAAGGTCCGGGAAGGGAGCAGTACTTC.